This entry lists 29 T cell receptor beta chains sequenced from one sample in a study of cytomegalovirus exposure and HLA in healthy donors. Use of 60 Vbeta and 13 Jbeta primers characterized the PCR. Profiled with immunoSEQ multiplex PCR; TCRdb holds only in-frame clones, not every one. This sample yields 150,000 to 200,000 clones, of which more than 60% are seen a single time; approximately 1.5% belongs to the top ten. The specimen was PBMCs. These receptors were taken from a young man in good health and CMV-seronegative.

The chain couples TRBV29-1 to TRBJ2-2, with a weak D call TRBD1 (5 bases). Germline V CDR1 and CDR2: SQVTM, ANQGSEA. There are 14 residues in the CDR3. The V end lost 2 bases, the J end lost 1 base, and 8 bases lay between the germline ends. In DNA form, the CDR3 reads TGCAGCGTTGAATCCAGGGAGAACACCGGGGAGCTGTTTTTT. This gives the protein CSVESRENTGELFF.

Comment on this clone: The junction differs from germline at one of its ends, possibly a read error. The CDR3, as DNA: TGTGCTAGCAGTCAGACAGGAGCAGGCGAGACCCAGTACTTC. It specifies CASSQTGAGETQYF. This chain joins TRBV7-7 and TRBJ2-5; D might be TRBD1 (6 bases). CDR3 length: 14 residues. CDR1 and CDR2 (germline): SSHAT, FNYEAQ (reference sequence).

This chain uses TRBV5-5 with TRBJ2-6; tentative D call: TRBD1 (5 bases). CDR1 is SGHKS, CDR2 YYEKEE, per germline (reference sequence). V was clipped by 0 bases and J by 0 bases, with 13 bases between them. This CDR3 region has 18 residues. The CDR3 nucleotides read TGTGCCAGCAGCTTGGGGCCAGGGTACAACTCTGGGGCCAACGTCCTGACTTTC. Translation: CASSLGPGYNSGANVLTF.

This clone was seen just once. V usage is TRBV4-1 and J usage is TRBJ2-4, with a tentative D call TRBD1 (6 bases). This CDR3 has 17 residues. V lost 1 base and J lost 7, with 20 bases in between. CDR1 is MGHRA and CDR2 is YSYEKL in the germline V gene. CDR3: CASSQVLRGRDRNIQYF. The CDR3 bases are TGCGCCAGCAGCCAAGTGCTCAGGGGCCGGGACCGGAACATTCAGTACTTC.

This chain uses TRBV6-6 with TRBJ1-4; no clear D gene. Germline V gives CDR1 MNHNY, CDR2 SVGAGI (reference sequence). V dropped 3 bases and J dropped 0 bases, with 5 bases sitting between them. CDR3 length: 14 residues. The CDR3 DNA reads TGTGCCAGCAGTTATGGCACAACTAATGAAAAACTGTTTTTT. This encodes CASSYGTTNEKLFF.

The sample holds one count of this clone. This chain links TRBV7-9 with TRBJ2-1; TRBD2 is a possible D gene (6 bases). The V gene's germline CDR1 is SEHNR and CDR2 FQNEAQ (reference sequence). Trimming took off 1 base at V and 8 bases at J, with 12 bases between the two ends. The CDR3 runs to 14 residues. DNA of the CDR3: TGTGCCAGCAGCTTAGGGGCACTAGCCTATGAGCAGTTCTTC. Translated, it gives CASSLGALAYEQFF.

The gene calls are TRBV30 and TRBJ2-5; D may be TRBD1 (5 bases). The CDR3 sequence is 13 residues long. Germline lookup yields CDR1 GTSNPN and CDR2 SVGIG (reference sequence). The ends were cut back, 0 bases at V and 1 base at J, with 6 bases in the middle. The CDR3 protein is CAWSVDSQETQYF. CDR3 DNA: TGTGCCTGGAGTGTAGACAGCCAAGAGACCCAGTACTTC.

The chain is built from TRBV27 and TRBJ2-7; 8 bases line up with TRBD1. This CDR3 comprises 16 residues. CDR1 is MNHEY, CDR2 SMNVEV, per germline (reference sequence). The ends lost 3 bases at V and 2 bases at J; junction bases unmatched: 9. DNA of the CDR3: TGTGCCAGCAGTTTTCAACCGGGACAGGTAACCTACGAGCAGTACTTC. This sequence encodes CASSFQPGQVTYEQYF.

Concerning this clone: Other DNA sequences of this sample code for an identical CDR3. This sequence joins TRBV19 and TRBJ2-7; 7 nucleotides agree with TRBD2. V lost 3 bases and J lost 3; bases outside the gene matches: 5. The CDR3 has 14 residues. Germline V gene lookup returns CDR1 LNHDA and CDR2 SQIVND (reference sequence). CDR3 DNA: TGTGCCAGTAGTATCGGTCTAGCGGACTACGAGCAGTACTTC. It specifies CASSIGLADYEQYF.

The chain recombines TRBV7-9 with TRBJ1-4, with 7 bases matching TRBD1. The V segment lost 5 bases and the J segment 8 bases; nucleotides outside the gene matches: 8. This CDR3 comprises 14 residues. The germline gives CDR1 SEHNR, CDR2 FQNEAQ (reference sequence). This chain's CDR3 is CASSQQGRREKLFF. The CDR3, as DNA: TGTGCCAGCAGCCAACAGGGGCGTCGGGAAAAACTGTTTTTT.

This clone was counted only a few times. The chain joins TRBV29-1 to TRBJ1-1; maybe TRBD1 (6 bases). Germline CDR1 is SQVTM and CDR2 is ANQGSEA. V lost 0 bases and J lost 6, with 20 bases in between. The CDR3 runs to 16 residues. The CDR3 DNA follows: TGCAGCGTTGAAGATCCCGTGGGGGGGGGCGCCGCTGAAGCTTTCTTT. This codes for CSVEDPVGGGAAEAFF.

The chain links TRBV18 to TRBJ2-5; 9 bases are a match to TRBD1. The CDR3 is 16 residues long. With V trimmed by 1 base and J by 5 bases, 8 bases remained unmatched. Germline lookup yields CDR1 KGHSH and CDR2 LQKENI. In DNA, the CDR3 is TGTGCCAGCTCACCACGAACGGGACAGGGCCTGGAGACCCAGTACTTC. It yields the protein CASSPRTGQGLETQYF.

The V gene is TRBV7-8, the J gene TRBJ2-7; 9 bases are shared with TRBD1. Germline V lookup: CDR1 SGHVS, CDR2 FQNEAQ. V gave up 3 bases and J gave up 2 bases; unmatched junction bases: 5. This CDR3 has 15 amino acids. The CDR3 nucleotides are TGTGCCAGCAGCTTTGGACAGGGGAACACCTACGAGCAGTACTTC. Translation gives CASSFGQGNTYEQYF.

The J gene is TRBJ1-2, the V gene TRBV6-1; the D is unclear. V lost 3 bases to trimming and J lost 4 bases, with 9 bases between them. There are 13 residues in the CDR3. Germline assignment: CDR1 MNHNS and CDR2 SASEGT. For the CDR3, the DNA is TGTGCCAGCAGTGAGAGGGCGCCCTATGGCTACACCTTC. This translates into CASSERAPYGYTF.

This clone was seen a few times. Other DNA sequences within the sample encode an identical CDR3. The V and J genes are TRBV18 and TRBJ1-1; TRBD1 matches 7 bases. The CDR3 totals 14 residues. CDR1 is KGHSH and CDR2 is LQKENI in the germline V gene. V lost 2 bases and J lost 4; bases outside the gene matches: 4. In nucleotides, the CDR3 is TGTGCCAGCTCACCAGACAGGGTAGGCACTGAAGCTTTCTTT. Translation gives CASSPDRVGTEAFF.

The chain combines TRBV7-8 with TRBJ1-2, with a tentative D call TRBD1 (5 bases). The V end was cut by 1 base, the J end by 5 bases, with 20 bases between. The CDR3 has 17 amino acids. Germline V CDR1 and CDR2: SGHVS, FQNEAQ. CDR3 in amino acids: CASSLVGAPGRLYGYTF. CDR3 nucleotides: TGTGCCAGCAGCTTAGTAGGGGCCCCAGGGCGATTATATGGCTACACCTTC.

The V call is TRBV6-6, the J call TRBJ2-7; D may be TRBD1 (6 bases). The V and J ends lost 6 bases and 4 bases respectively, with 22 bases between them. The CDR3 runs to 16 residues. From germline, CDR1 is MNHNY and CDR2 SVGAGI (reference sequence). CDR3 protein: CASSPGRGSSRYEQYF. CDR3 coding DNA: TGTGCCAGCAGCCCCGGCAGGGGTAGTAGTCGGTACGAGCAGTACTTC.

The chain joins TRBV7-9 to TRBJ1-6, with D possibly matching TRBD1 (5 bases). V gave up 2 bases and J gave up 6 bases, with 14 bases separating them. The CDR3 loop spans 16 amino acids. Per germline, CDR1 SEHNR and CDR2 FQNEAQ (reference sequence). In DNA, the CDR3 is TGTGCCAGCAGCTTAATCGGCACAGGCCTTAATTCACCCCTCCACTTT. Translated: CASSLIGTGLNSPLHF.

This sequence joins TRBV7-9 and TRBJ1-2, with TRBD1 matching over 11 bases. V dropped 2 bases and J dropped 8; count of bases not matched to a gene: 13. CDR1 and CDR2 from the germline V gene are SEHNR and FQNEAQ (reference sequence). The CDR3 loop spans 17 amino acids. CDR3 nucleotides: TGTGCCAGCAGCTTACTGGGACAGGGGGTAGCCGGGGGCGGCTACACCTTC. This sequence encodes CASSLLGQGVAGGGYTF.

This rearrangement joins TRBV4-3 to TRBJ2-5; 12 bases are a match to TRBD2. This CDR3 contains 15 residues. Germline V lookup: CDR1 LGHNA, CDR2 YSLEER. Germline trimming cut 4 bases from V and 5 bases from J; bases unmatched to any gene: 5. CDR3: CASSRGLAGSETQYF. In DNA, the CDR3 is TGCGCCAGCAGCCGCGGACTAGCGGGGTCGGAGACCCAGTACTTC.

V is TRBV13 and J is TRBJ1-1; TRBD1 is a possible D gene (5 bases). Germline-derived CDR1 and CDR2 are PRHDT and FYEKMQ (reference sequence). This CDR3 contains 14 residues. The ends were cut back, 5 bases at V and 3 bases at J, with 13 bases in the middle. The CDR3 DNA follows: TGTGCCAGCAGCCGAATAGACAGCGACACTGAAGCTTTCTTT. Its translation is CASSRIDSDTEAFF.

The rearrangement uses TRBV7-2 and TRBJ2-1, with TRBD2 identical over 8 bases. V gave up 1 base and J gave up 5 bases; unmatched junction bases: 4. CDR1 is SGHTA and CDR2 is FQGNSA in the germline V gene. CDR3 size: 15 residues. DNA for the CDR3: TGTGCCAGCAGCTTAGATAGCGGGACTCACAATGAGCAGTTCTTC. This sequence encodes CASSLDSGTHNEQFF.

This clone was counted a few times. This chain links TRBV7-9 with TRBJ1-1, with D maybe TRBD1 (5 bases). Germline CDR1 SEHNR, CDR2 FQNEAQ (reference sequence). The CDR3 length is 15 residues. V gave up 1 base and J gave up 3 bases, with 12 bases separating them. CDR3 protein: CASSLGAGWDTEAFF. CDR3 nucleotide sequence: TGTGCCAGCAGCTTAGGCGCAGGGTGGGACACTGAAGCTTTCTTT. The whole variable domain, remainder taken from reference TRBV7-9 and TRBJ1-1, is DTGVSQNPRHKITKRGQNVTFRCDPISEHNRLYWYRQTLGQGPEFLTYFQNEAQLEKSRLLSDRFSAERPKGSFSTLEIQRTEQGDSAMYLCASSLGAGWDTEAFFGQGTRLTVV.

This chain connects TRBV20-1 to TRBJ2-3; D remains unclear. This CDR3 is 11 amino acids long. V lost 5 bases and J lost 5, with 8 bases in between. Germline V gives CDR1 DFQATT, CDR2 SNEGSKA (reference sequence). This CDR3 is CSAGLGDTQYF. In nucleotides, the CDR3 is TGCAGTGCTGGGCTTGGAGATACGCAGTATTTT.

The chain joins TRBV19 to TRBJ1-6; 10 bases are a match to TRBD1. This CDR3 has 17 residues. Trimming removed 7 bases from V and 4 bases from J; junction bases left unmatched: 10. Germline V gives CDR1 LNHDA, CDR2 SQIVND (reference sequence). Here the CDR3 DNA reads TGTGCCAGTAACACCCCAGGGACAGGGGAGTATAATTCACCCCTCCACTTT. It encodes CASNTPGTGEYNSPLHF.

V gene TRBV25-1 combines with J gene TRBJ1-2; 10 nucleotides align to TRBD1. V trimming: 5 bases; J trimming: 2 bases; junction bases outside the gene matches: 5. This CDR3 has 15 residues. Germline V gene data show CDR1 as MGHDK and CDR2 as SYGVNS. The CDR3 nucleotides read TGTGCCAGCAGTAGAGGGACAGGGGTGAACTATGGCTACACCTTC. Translating it yields CASSRGTGVNYGYTF.

The chain carries TRBV7-2 and TRBJ2-5; perhaps TRBD2 as D (5 bases). The CDR3 consists of 15 residues. Germline loops: CDR1 SGHTA, CDR2 FQGNSA. Trimming cost V 1 base and J 2 bases, with 11 bases left between them. As DNA, the CDR3 is TGTGCCAGCAGCTTAGTCGGAGGCGGGCAAGAGACCCAGTACTTC. Protein sequence: CASSLVGGGQETQYF.

V usage is TRBV18 and J usage is TRBJ2-7; the D gene is possibly TRBD1 (5 bases). The CDR3 spans 15 residues. V was clipped by 3 bases and J by 3 bases, with 15 bases between them. Germline V gene lookup returns CDR1 KGHSH and CDR2 LQKENI. CDR3 DNA sequence: TGTGCCAGCTCACCCCGTCGAGACAGACTCTACGAGCAGTACTTC. This sequence encodes CASSPRRDRLYEQYF.

The genes are TRBV11-2 and TRBJ1-2; D remains unclear. The V and J ends lost 0 bases and 5 bases respectively, with 16 bases between them. The CDR3 is 16 amino acids. CDR1 SGHAT and CDR2 FQNNGV come from the germline V gene. The CDR3 DNA sequence: TGTGCCAGCAGCTTAGATGGCAGACTAATGGGGTATGGCTACACCTTC. The encoded protein is CASSLDGRLMGYGYTF.